Given below is one T cell receptor (beta chain) in context. The data belong to a study of tissue T cells after allogeneic stem cell transplantation. Adult allogeneic hematopoietic cell transplant recipients with steroid-refractory graft-versus-host disease were prospectively enrolled for research autopsy. TCRbeta CDR3 was sequenced at survey depth with template counts. Libraries were prepared by immunoSEQ multiplex PCR; TCRdb keeps only in-frame clonotypes and omits some of them. The sample has around 3,000 clones; less than 80% are singletons. Trimming at V came to 4 bases and at J to 10 bases, leaving 9 bases not matched to a gene. Germline V gene lookup returns CDR1 SGHTS and CDR2 YDEGEE. CDR3 length equals 15 residues.

The rearrangement uses TRBV5-8 and TRBJ2-1; 12 positions agree with TRBD2. This receptor was taken from a male patient over 55 with steroid-refractory graft-versus-host disease after an allogeneic stem cell transplant. Part of the T cells may come from the graft donor. The source was ascending colon tissue, collected at autopsy. This CDR3 is CASSPGTSGYREQFF. DNA of the CDR3: TGTGCCAGCAGCCCCGGGACTAGCGGGTATAGAGAGCAGTTCTTC.